These 10 T cell receptor beta chains were sequenced from one sample in a study of T cells in Graves' hyperthyroidism and ophthalmopathy. It was RNA transcripts that yielded the amplified TCR beta CDR3 regions. First-round RT-PCR of the TCR CDR3 relied on the HTBI primer set. TCRdb fed the multiplex PCR reads into MiXCR, producing one record per CDR3 protein. The sample yields about 640,000 distinct CDR3 sequences, roughly 20% seen once. The sample taken for sequencing was blood. All receptors come from a man aged 25-40 years with Graves' ophthalmopathy.

This clonotype was picked up many times. V and J are TRBV11-3 and TRBJ2-1; 8 bases align to TRBD2. V was clipped by 1 base and J by 5 bases; unmatched bases: 7. The CDR3 extends over 16 amino acids. CDR1 and CDR2 (germline): SGHNT, YENEEA. The DNA for the CDR3 is TGTGCCAGCAGCTTAGGCTCCGCGGGAGGCCACAATGAGCAGTTCTTC. Amino acid sequence: CASSLGSAGGHNEQFF.

The sample holds a few counts of this clonotype. The chain uses TRBV6-1 and TRBJ1-1, with 11 nucleotides matching TRBD1. CDR3 length equals 15 residues. Germline V gene data show CDR1 as MNHNS and CDR2 as SASEGT. V was pared by 6 bases and J by 0 bases, with 3 bases of the junction left unmatched. This chain's CDR3 is CASRRDRGLNTEAFF. The CDR3 region has the DNA TGTGCCAGCAGGCGGGACAGGGGGTTGAACACTGAAGCTTTCTTT.

This clonotype occurred a few times. The V and J genes are TRBV29-1 and TRBJ2-2; no clear D. Trimming pared 7 bases from V and 6 bases from J, leaving 12 bases between. Germline V gives CDR1 SQVTM, CDR2 ANQGSEA. The CDR3 runs to 12 residues. The chain's CDR3 is CSGRDGAGELFF. The CDR3 DNA is TGCAGCGGCCGCGATGGAGCCGGGGAGCTGTTTTTT.

This clonotype occurred many times. The V gene is TRBV11-2, the J gene TRBJ2-7; TRBD2 matches at 13 bases. With V trimmed by 2 bases and J by 2 bases, 3 bases remained unmatched. The germline V gene encodes CDR1 SGHAT and CDR2 FQNNGV. The CDR3 is 16 amino acids. The CDR3 sequence: CASSLTGTSGTYEQYF. DNA of the CDR3: TGTGCCAGCAGCTTAACCGGGACTAGCGGGACCTACGAGCAGTACTTC.

This clonotype was observed a handful of times. The chain links TRBV28 to TRBJ1-5; D may be TRBD1 (6 bases). Trimming shortened V by 6 bases and J by 2 bases, and 14 bases separated the two germline ends. CDR3 size: 15 residues. Germline V gene sequence: CDR1 MDHEN, CDR2 SYDVKM. CDR3 region: CASRGADLRNQPQHF. The DNA of the CDR3 is TGTGCCAGCAGGGGGGCAGACCTTCGCAATCAGCCCCAGCATTTT.

Many counts were recorded for this clonotype. V and J are TRBV10-3 and TRBJ2-7; 13 bases agree with TRBD2. The germline CDR1 and CDR2 sequences are ENHRY and SYGVKD. V dropped 2 bases and J dropped 3; count of bases not matched to a gene: 13. The CDR3 extends over 19 amino acids. Written as DNA, the CDR3 is TGTGCCATCAGTGAGCCCGCTGGGACTAGCGGGAAGCCTTACTACGAGCAGTACTTC. Its translation: CAISEPAGTSGKPYYEQYF.

This clonotype came up many times. V usage is TRBV5-8 and J usage is TRBJ1-6; D not resolved. Germline CDR1 is SGHTS and CDR2 is YDEGEE. The CDR3 loop spans 14 amino acids. The V end was cut by 4 bases, the J end by 11 bases, with 16 bases between. The CDR3 loop reads CASSSGGPETPLHF. CDR3 DNA: TGTGCCAGCAGCAGCGGAGGACCCGAGACACCCCTCCACTTT.

This clonotype was seen ten or more times. The V gene is TRBV5-1, the J gene TRBJ2-1, with D hard to call. Germline CDR1 is SGHRS and CDR2 is YFSETQ. This CDR3 is built from 15 residues. V was trimmed by 0 bases and J by 3 bases, leaving 10 bases between them. CDR3 in amino acids: CASSLEWNNYNEQFF. The CDR3 DNA sequence: TGCGCCAGCAGCTTGGAATGGAACAACTACAATGAGCAGTTCTTC.

This clonotype has a handful of counts. The gene calls are TRBV30 and TRBJ1-6, with TRBD1 identical over 9 bases. V shed 4 bases, J shed 7 bases, and the junction held 8 bases outside the gene matches. This CDR3 contains 15 residues. Looked up from germline, CDR1 is GTSNPN and CDR2 is SVGIG (reference sequence). This CDR3 reads CAWTKRDRENSPLHF. In DNA, the CDR3 is TGTGCCTGGACTAAACGGGACAGGGAAAATTCACCCCTCCACTTT.

The genes are TRBV6-1 and TRBJ2-1; 11 nucleotides align to TRBD2. Germline-derived CDR1 and CDR2 are MNHNS and SASEGT. The V and J ends lost 5 bases and 5 bases, in that order; junction bases with no gene match: 5. This CDR3 contains 15 residues. DNA for the CDR3: TGTGCCAGCAGTCCCGGGACTAGCGGCCACAATGAGCAGTTCTTC. This encodes CASSPGTSGHNEQFF.